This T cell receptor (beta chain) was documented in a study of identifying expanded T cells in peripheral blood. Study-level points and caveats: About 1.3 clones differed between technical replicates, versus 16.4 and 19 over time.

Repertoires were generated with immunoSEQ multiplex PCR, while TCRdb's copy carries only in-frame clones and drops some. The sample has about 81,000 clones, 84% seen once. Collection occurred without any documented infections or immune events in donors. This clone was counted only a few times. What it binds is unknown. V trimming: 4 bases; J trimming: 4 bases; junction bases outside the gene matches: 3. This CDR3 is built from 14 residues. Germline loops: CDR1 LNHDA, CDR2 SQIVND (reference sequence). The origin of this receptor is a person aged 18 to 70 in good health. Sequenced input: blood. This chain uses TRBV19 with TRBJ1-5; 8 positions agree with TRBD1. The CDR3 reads CASSTTGGNQPQHF. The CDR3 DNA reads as TGTGCCAGTAGTACCACAGGGGGGAATCAGCCCCAGCATTTT.